Sequencing of this T cell receptor (beta chain) was carried out in a study of T cell responses to AZD1222 COVID-19 vaccine. This table comes from immunoSEQ multiplex PCR, and its TCRdb copy is limited to in-frame clones, with some not included. The sample lists about 70,000 clones, roughly 84% occurring once. Study-level findings and limits: Clonal diversity may have been underestimated in mostly white British donors. A reported finding is that nearly half of spike-specific TCRs target unmutated variant regions.

As to this clone: Its specificity is unknown.

CDR3 length: 17 residues. Germline values: CDR1 SGHRS, CDR2 YFSETQ. With 4 bases clipped from V and 0 bases from J, the junction kept 7 bases outside the gene matches. V and J are TRBV5-1 and TRBJ2-3, with TRBD2 identical over 11 bases. The sequence came from an adult in good health. Here the sequenced sample was peripheral blood, taken on day 0 of AZD1222 vaccination. DNA for the CDR3: TGCGCCAGCAGCGGTGGGACTAGCGGAGCTAGCACAGATACGCAGTATTTT. Its protein product is CASSGGTSGASTDTQYF.